The clone carrying this TCR beta chain was counted a few times. Its antigen is as yet unknown. V lost 2 bases and J 2 bases, leaving 10 bases between the germline ends. The CDR3 runs to 13 residues. The V gene's germline CDR1 is GTSNPN and CDR2 SVGIG (reference sequence). This sample was included in a study of identical twins. Overall study findings and caveats: Monozygotic twins shared more out-of-frame TCR alpha than recombination models predicted.

TCRdb processed the 5' RACE reads anew with MiXCR; each CDR3 protein has one entry. The sample yields roughly 770,000 distinct CDR3 sequences, roughly 18% seen once. The same data also contributed to another study, on T cells expressing NK-cell markers. That paper states: TCR beta repertoires came from sorted CD3+CD56+NKG2C+, CD3+CD56+NKG2C- and CD3+CD56-NKG2C+ T cells.

Sequenced input: PBMCs. The chain couples TRBV30 to TRBJ2-7; D is possibly TRBD2 (5 bases). This TCR was sampled from a woman under 30 in good health. Here the CDR3 DNA reads TGTGCCTGGAGTCGGAGCGGACCCTACGAGCAGTACTTC. This codes for CAWSRSGPYEQYF. Using reference TRBV30 and TRBJ2-7 for the parts outside the CDR3, the full variable domain is SQTIHQWPATLVQPVGSPLSLECTVEGTSNPNLYWYRQAAGRGLQLLFYSVGIGQISSEVPQNLSASRPQDRQFILSSKKLLLSDSGFYLCAWSRSGPYEQYFGPGTRLTVT.